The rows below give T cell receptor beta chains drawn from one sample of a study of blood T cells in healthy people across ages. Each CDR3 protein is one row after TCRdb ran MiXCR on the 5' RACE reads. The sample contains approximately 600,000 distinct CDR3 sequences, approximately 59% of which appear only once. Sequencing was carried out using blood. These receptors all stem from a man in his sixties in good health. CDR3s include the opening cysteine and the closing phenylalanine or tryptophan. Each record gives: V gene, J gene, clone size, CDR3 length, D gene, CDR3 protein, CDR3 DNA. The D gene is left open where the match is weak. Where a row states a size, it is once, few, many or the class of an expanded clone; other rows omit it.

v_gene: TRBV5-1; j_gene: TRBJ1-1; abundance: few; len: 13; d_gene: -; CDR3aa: CASSSSENTEAFF; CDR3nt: TGCGCCAGCAGCTCCTCAGAGAACACTGAAGCTTTCTTT
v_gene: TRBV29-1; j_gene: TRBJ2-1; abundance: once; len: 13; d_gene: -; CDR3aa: CSVEKYQGNEQFF; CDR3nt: TGCAGCGTTGAAAAGTACCAGGGCAATGAGCAGTTCTTC
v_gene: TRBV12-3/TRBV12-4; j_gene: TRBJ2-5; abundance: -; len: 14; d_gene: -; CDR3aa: CASSVVAARETQYF; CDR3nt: TGTGCCAGCAGTGTAGTAGCGGCCAGGGAGACCCAGTACTTC
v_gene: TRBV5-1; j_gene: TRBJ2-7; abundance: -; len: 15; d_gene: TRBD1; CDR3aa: CASSSRQGVSYEQYF; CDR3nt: TGCGCCAGCAGCTCCCGGCAGGGGGTTTCCTACGAGCAGTACTTC
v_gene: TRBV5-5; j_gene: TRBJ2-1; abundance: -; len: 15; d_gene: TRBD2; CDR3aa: CASSFELAGFQEQFF; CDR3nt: TGTGCCAGCAGCTTCGAACTAGCGGGGTTTCAGGAGCAGTTCTTC
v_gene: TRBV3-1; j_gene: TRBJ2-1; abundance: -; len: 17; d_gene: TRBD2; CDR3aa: CASSQRPGTSGYNEQFF; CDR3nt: TGTGCCAGCAGCCAACGCCCCGGGACTAGCGGCTACAATGAGCAGTTCTTC
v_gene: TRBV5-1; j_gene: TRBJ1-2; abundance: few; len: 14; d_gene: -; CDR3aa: CASSFTATNYGYTF; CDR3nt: TGCGCCAGCAGCTTTACGGCCACTAACTATGGCTACACCTTC
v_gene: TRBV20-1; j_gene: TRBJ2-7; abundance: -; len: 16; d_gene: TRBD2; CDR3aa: CSARGGIAGSPYEQYF; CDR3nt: TGCAGTGCTAGAGGGGGAATAGCGGGGAGCCCCTACGAGCAGTACTTC
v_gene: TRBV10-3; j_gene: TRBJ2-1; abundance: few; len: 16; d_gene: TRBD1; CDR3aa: CAISRTGAPVYNEQFF; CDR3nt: TGTGCCATCAGTAGGACAGGGGCCCCGGTCTACAATGAGCAGTTCTTC
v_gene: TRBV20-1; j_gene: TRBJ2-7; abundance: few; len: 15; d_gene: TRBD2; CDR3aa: CSARDQRTSPYEQYF; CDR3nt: TGCAGTGCTAGAGATCAAAGGACTAGTCCCTACGAGCAGTACTTC
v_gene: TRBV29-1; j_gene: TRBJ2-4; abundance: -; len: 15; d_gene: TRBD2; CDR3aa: CSVAGGALAKNIQYF; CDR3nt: TGCAGCGTTGCGGGGGGAGCCCTAGCCAAAAACATTCAGTACTTC
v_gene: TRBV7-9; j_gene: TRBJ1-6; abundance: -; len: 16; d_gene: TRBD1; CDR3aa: CASSSGQVASRSPLHF; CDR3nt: TGTGCCAGCAGTTCCGGACAGGTCGCTAGTCGTTCACCCCTCCACTTT
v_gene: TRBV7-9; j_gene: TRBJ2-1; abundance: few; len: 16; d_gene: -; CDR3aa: CASSLVGRSSYNEQFF; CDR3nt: TGTGCCAGCAGCTTAGTGGGCAGGAGCTCCTACAATGAGCAGTTCTTC
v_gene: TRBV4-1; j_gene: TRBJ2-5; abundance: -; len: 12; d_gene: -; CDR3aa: CASSQYRETQYF; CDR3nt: TGCGCCAGCAGCCAATATCGAGAGACCCAGTACTTC
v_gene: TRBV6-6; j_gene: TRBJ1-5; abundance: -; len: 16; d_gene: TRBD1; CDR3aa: CASSYSTGFSNQPQHF; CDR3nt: TGTGCCAGCAGTTACTCGACAGGGTTCAGCAATCAGCCCCAGCATTTT
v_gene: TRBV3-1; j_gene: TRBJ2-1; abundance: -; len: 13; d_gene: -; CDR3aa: CASTSLQGGRQFF; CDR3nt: TGCGCCAGCACCAGCCTCCAAGGGGGGAGGCAGTTCTTC
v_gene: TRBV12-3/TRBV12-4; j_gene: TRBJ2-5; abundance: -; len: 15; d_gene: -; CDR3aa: CASREGGGQFETQYF; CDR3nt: TGTGCCAGCAGGGAGGGGGGTGGCCAGTTCGAGACCCAGTACTTC
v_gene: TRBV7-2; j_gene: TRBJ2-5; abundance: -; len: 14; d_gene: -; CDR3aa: CASSLVSARETQYF; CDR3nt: TGTGCCAGCAGCTTAGTTAGCGCCAGGGAGACCCAGTACTTC
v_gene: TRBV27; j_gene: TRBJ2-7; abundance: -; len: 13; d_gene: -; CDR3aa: CASSPTGLGEQYF; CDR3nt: TGTGCCAGCAGTCCCACAGGGTTGGGGGAGCAGTACTTC
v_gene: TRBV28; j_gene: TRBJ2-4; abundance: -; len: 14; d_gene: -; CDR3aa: CASSPGPSRGIQYF; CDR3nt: TGTGCCAGCAGTCCCGGGCCTTCGAGGGGCATTCAGTACTTC
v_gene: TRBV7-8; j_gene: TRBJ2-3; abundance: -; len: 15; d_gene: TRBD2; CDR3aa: CASSLRGGSPDTQYF; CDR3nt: TGTGCCAGCAGCTTACGGGGGGGGAGCCCAGATACGCAGTATTTT
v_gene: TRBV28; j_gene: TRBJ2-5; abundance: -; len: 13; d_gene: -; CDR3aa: CASSPGTLETQYF; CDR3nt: TGTGCCAGCAGTCCGGGGACTTTGGAGACCCAGTACTTC
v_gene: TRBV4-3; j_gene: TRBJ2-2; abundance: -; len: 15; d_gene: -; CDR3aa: CASEETRRNTGELFF; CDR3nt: TGCGCCAGCGAAGAGACCCGTCGGAACACCGGGGAGCTGTTTTTT
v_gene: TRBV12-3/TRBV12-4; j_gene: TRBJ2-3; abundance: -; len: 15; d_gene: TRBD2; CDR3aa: CASRTTSGGTDTQYF; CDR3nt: TGTGCCAGCAGGACGACTAGCGGGGGGACAGATACGCAGTATTTT
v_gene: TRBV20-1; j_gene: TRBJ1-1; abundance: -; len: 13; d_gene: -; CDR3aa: CSARKYRGTEAFF; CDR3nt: TGCAGTGCTAGAAAGTATCGGGGCACTGAAGCTTTCTTT
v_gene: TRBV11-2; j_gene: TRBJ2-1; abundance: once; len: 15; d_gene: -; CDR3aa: CASSVGGRGSNEQFF; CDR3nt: TGTGCCAGCAGCGTGGGGGGCAGGGGCTCCAATGAGCAGTTCTTC
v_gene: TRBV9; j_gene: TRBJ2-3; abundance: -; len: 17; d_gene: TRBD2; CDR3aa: CASSVSLAGSSTDTQYF; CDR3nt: TGTGCCAGCAGCGTATCTCTAGCGGGTTCTAGCACAGATACGCAGTATTTT
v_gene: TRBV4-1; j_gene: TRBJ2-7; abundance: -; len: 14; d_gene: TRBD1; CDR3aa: CASSQRGQGYEQYF; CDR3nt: TGCGCCAGCAGCCAACGGGGACAGGGGTACGAGCAGTACTTC
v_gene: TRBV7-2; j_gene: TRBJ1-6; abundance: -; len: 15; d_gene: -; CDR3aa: CASSLRGRQNSPLHF; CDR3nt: TGTGCCAGCAGCTTAAGGGGGAGACAGAATTCACCCCTCCACTTT
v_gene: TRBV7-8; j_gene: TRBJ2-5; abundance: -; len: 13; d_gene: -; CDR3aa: CASSSHPKETQYF; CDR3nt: TGTGCCAGCAGCTCGCATCCGAAAGAGACCCAGTACTTC
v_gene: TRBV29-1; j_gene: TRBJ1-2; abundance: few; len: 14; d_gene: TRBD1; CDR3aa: CSVGSRDRNYGYTF; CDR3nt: TGCAGCGTTGGAAGCCGGGACAGAAACTATGGCTACACCTTC
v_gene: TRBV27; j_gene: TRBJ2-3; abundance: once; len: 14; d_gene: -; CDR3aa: CASSTSSGGDTQYF; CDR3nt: TGTGCCAGCAGTACATCCTCAGGGGGGGATACGCAGTATTTT
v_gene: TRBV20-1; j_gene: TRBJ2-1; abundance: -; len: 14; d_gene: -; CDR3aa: CSASRGAPYNGQFF; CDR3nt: TGCAGTGCCTCCCGGGGCGCGCCTTACAATGGGCAGTTCTTC
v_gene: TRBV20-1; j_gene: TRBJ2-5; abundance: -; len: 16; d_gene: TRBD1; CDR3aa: CSARDPRGRPQETQYF; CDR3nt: TGCAGTGCTAGAGATCCCAGGGGGCGCCCCCAAGAGACCCAGTACTTC
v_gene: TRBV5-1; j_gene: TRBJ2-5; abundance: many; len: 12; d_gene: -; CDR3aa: CASSLEGETQYF; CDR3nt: TGTGCCAGCAGCTTAGAGGGGGAGACCCAGTACTTC
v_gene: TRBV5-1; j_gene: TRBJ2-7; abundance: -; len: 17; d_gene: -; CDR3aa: CASSLGSTGSPTYEQYF; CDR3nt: TGCGCCAGCAGCTTGGGGTCAACAGGGTCCCCGACCTACGAGCAGTACTTC
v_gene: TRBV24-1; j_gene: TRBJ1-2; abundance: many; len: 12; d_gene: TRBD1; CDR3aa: CATSEDRLGYTF; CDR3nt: TGTGCCACCAGTGAGGACAGGCTGGGCTACACCTTC
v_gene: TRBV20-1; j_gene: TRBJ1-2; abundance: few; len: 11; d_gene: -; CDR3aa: CSARGGNGYTF; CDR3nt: TGCAGTGCTAGGGGAGGGAACGGCTACACCTTC
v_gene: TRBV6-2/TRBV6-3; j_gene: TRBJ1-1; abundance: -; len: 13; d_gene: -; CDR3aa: CASRDRWNTEAFF; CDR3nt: TGTGCCAGCAGGGACCGATGGAACACTGAAGCTTTCTTT
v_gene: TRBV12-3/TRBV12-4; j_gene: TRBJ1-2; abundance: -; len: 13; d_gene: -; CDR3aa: CASSPRGRYGYTF; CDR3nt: TGTGCCAGCAGTCCCAGGGGACGTTATGGCTACACCTTC
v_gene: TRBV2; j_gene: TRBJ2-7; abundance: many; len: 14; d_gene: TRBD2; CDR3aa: CASRKTSWSYEQYF; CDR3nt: TGTGCCAGCAGAAAGACTAGCTGGTCCTACGAGCAGTACTTC
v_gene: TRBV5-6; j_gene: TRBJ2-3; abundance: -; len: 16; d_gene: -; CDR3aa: CASSLERGLGTDTQYF; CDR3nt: TGTGCCAGCAGCTTGGAACGGGGACTCGGCACAGATACGCAGTATTTT
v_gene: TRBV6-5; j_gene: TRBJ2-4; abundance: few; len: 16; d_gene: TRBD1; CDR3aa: CASSSPRQGAGDIQYF; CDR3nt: TGTGCCAGCAGTTCCCCTCGACAGGGGGCCGGTGACATTCAGTACTTC
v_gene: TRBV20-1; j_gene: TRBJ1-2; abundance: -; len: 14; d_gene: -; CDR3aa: CSAPLEDRIYGYTF; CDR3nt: TGCAGTGCCCCCCTCGAGGACAGAATCTATGGCTACACCTTC
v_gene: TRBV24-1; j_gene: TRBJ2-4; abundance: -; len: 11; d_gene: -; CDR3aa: CATSDRAVKYF; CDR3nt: TGTGCCACCAGTGACCGGGCCGTTAAGTACTTC
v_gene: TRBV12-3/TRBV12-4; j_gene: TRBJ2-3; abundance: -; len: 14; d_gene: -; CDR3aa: CASSFRVSADAQYF; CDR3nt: TGTGCCAGCAGTTTTAGAGTGAGCGCAGATGCGCAGTATTTT
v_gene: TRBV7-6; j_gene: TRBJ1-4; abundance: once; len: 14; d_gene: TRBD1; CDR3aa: CASSLRTGYKKLFF; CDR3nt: TGTGCCAGCAGCTTAAGGACAGGGTATAAAAAACTGTTTTTT
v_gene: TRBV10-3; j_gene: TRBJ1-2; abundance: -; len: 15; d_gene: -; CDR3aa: CAISESTGANYGYTF; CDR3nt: TGTGCCATCAGTGAGTCGACCGGGGCTAACTATGGCTACACCTTC
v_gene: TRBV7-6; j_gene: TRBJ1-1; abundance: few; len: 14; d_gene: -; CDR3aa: CASSLGRVGREAFF; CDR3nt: TGTGCCAGCAGCTTAGGACGCGTAGGTCGAGAAGCTTTCTTT
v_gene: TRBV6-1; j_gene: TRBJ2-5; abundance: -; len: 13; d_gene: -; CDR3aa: CASRSSGGETQYF; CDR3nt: TGCGCCAGCAGATCCAGTGGAGGAGAGACCCAGTACTTC
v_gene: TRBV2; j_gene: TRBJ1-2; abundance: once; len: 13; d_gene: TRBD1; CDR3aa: CASWGQGSSGYTF; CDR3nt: TGTGCCAGCTGGGGACAGGGATCTTCCGGCTACACCTTC
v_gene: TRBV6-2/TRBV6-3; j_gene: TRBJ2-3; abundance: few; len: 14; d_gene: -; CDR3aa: CASSQSLVADTQYF; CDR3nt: TGTGCCAGCAGTCAGTCACTAGTCGCAGATACGCAGTATTTT
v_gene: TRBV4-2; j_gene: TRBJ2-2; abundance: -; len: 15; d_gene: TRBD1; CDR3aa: CASSQEGQGPGELFF; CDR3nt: TGTGCCAGCAGCCAAGAAGGACAGGGTCCCGGGGAGCTGTTTTTT
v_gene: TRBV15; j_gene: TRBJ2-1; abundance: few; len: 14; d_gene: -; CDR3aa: CATSRAGTHNEQFF; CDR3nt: TGTGCCACCAGCAGAGCAGGGACCCACAATGAGCAGTTCTTC
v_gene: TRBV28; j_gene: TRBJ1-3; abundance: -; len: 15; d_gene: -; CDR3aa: CASSPGTGFGNTIYF; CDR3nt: TGTGCCAGCAGTCCCGGAACAGGGTTCGGAAACACCATATATTTT
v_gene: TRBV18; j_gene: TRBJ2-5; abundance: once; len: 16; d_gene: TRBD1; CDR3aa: CASSPPGTGWSSEQYF; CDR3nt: TGTGCCAGCTCACCACCGGGGACAGGGTGGTCAAGTGAGCAGTACTTC
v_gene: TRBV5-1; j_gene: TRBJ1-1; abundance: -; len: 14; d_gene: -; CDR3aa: CASSIDYMNTEAFF; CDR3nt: TGCGCCAGCAGTATTGATTACATGAACACTGAAGCTTTCTTT
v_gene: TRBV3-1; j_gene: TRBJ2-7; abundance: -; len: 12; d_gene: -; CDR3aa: CASSQESRGQYF; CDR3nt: TGTGCCAGCAGCCAAGAAAGTCGGGGTCAGTACTTC
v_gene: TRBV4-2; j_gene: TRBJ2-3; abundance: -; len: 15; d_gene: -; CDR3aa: CASSPTIAYTDTQYF; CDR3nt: TGTGCCAGCAGCCCCACAATAGCTTACACAGATACGCAGTATTTT
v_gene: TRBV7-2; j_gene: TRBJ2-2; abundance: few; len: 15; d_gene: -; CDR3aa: CASSLRQTNTGELFF; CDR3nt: TGTGCCAGCAGCTTAAGACAGACGAACACCGGGGAGCTGTTTTTT